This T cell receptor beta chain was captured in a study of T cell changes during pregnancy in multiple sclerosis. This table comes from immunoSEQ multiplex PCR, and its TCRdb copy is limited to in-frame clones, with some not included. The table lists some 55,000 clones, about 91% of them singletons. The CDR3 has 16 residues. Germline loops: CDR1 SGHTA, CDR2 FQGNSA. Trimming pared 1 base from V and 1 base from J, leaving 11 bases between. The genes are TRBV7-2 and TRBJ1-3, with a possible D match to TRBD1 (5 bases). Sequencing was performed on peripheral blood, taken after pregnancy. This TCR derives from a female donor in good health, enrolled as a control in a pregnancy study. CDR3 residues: CASSLGAGGSGNTIYF. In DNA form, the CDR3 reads TGTGCCAGCAGCTTAGGTGCGGGGGGATCTGGAAACACCATATATTTT. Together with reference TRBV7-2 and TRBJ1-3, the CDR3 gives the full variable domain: GAGVSQSPSNKVTEKGKDVELRCDPISGHTALYWYRQSLGQGLEFLIYFQGNSAPDKSGLPSDRFSAERTGGSVSTLTIQRTQQEDSAVYLCASSLGAGGSGNTIYFGEGSWLTVV.